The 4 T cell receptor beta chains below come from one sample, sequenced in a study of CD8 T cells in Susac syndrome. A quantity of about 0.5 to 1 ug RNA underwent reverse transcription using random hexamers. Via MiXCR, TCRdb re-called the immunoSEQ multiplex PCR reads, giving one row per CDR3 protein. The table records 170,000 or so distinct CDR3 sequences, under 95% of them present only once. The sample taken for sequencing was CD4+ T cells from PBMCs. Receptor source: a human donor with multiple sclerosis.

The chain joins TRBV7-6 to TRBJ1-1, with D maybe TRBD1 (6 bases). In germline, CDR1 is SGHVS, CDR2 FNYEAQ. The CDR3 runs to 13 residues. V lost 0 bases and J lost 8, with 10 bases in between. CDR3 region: CASSLAEGGEAFF. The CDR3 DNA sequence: TGTGCCAGCAGCTTAGCGGAGGGGGGAGAAGCTTTCTTT.

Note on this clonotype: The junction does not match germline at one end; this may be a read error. For the CDR3, the DNA is TGTGCCAGCATCTTACGGGCAGGGGAAGAAAAACTGTTTTTT. Its protein product is CASILRAGEEKLFF. The chain is built from TRBV7-2 and TRBJ1-4; D is possibly TRBD1 (6 bases). Germline V gene sequence: CDR1 SGHTA, CDR2 FQGNSA. This CDR3 contains 14 residues.

The CDR3 DNA follows: TGTGCCACCAGCAGAGCCCTACAAGAGACCCAGTACTTC. Protein sequence: CATSRALQETQYF. This chain links TRBV15 with TRBJ2-5; no firm D call. The V and J ends lost 1 base and 2 bases respectively, with 5 bases between them. The germline gives CDR1 LNHNV, CDR2 YYDKDF (reference sequence). The CDR3 spans 13 residues.

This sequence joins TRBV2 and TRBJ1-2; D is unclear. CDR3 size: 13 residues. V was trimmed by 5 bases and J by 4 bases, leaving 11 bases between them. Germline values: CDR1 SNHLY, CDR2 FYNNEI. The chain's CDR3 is CASSPEVGYGYTF. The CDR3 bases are TGTGCCAGCAGTCCCGAGGTGGGCTATGGCTACACCTTC.